Given below is one T cell receptor beta chain in context. Its antigen is currently unknown. Germline V gives CDR1 MGHDK, CDR2 SYGVNS. The CDR3 contains 15 residues. V lost 0 bases to trimming and J lost 4 bases, with 13 bases between them. The record originates from a study of T cell clonotyping in hematopoietic cell transplantation. Study overall: Pretransplant recipient samples were taken after cytoreduction. Overall study results and limits: No sorting was done, leaving CD4 and CD8 contributions mixed. Broader posttransplant TCR repertoire diversity was predicted by graft donor and pretransplant recipient Inverse Simpson Index values.

Sample time point: recipient sample about 28 days before transplant, after cytoreduction. Recipients were bled about 28 days pretransplant and at posttransplant days 30, 100, 180. Clones were sequenced by immunoSEQ multiplex PCR, and TCRdb holds only the in-frame ones, with some missing. The sample includes roughly 29,000 clones, about 83% of them seen just once. The receptor comes from a woman aged 25 to 39 with chronic myeloid leukemia. Some clones in this sample may be carry-over from other donors' samples. The V and J genes are TRBV25-1 and TRBJ2-7; TRBD1 or TRBD2 may be the D gene (6 bases each). Specimen: peripheral blood mononuclear cells, collected before stem cell transplant. The CDR3 bases are TGTGCCAGCAGTGAATACGAAACAGGGACTTACGAGCAGTACTTC. It is translated as CASSEYETGTYEQYF.